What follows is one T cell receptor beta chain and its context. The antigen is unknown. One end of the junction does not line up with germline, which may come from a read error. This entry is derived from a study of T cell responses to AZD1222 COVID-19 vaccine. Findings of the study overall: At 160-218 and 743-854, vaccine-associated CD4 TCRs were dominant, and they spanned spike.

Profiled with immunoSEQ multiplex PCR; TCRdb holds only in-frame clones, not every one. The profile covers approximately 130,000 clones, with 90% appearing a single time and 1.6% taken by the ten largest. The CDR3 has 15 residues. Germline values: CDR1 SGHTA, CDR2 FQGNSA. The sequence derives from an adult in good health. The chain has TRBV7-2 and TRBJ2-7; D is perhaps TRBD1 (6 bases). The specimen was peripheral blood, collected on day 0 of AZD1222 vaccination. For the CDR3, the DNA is TGTGCCAGCACCTTAATCCGGGCAGGGGAACATGAGCAGTACTTC. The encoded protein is CASTLIRAGEHEQYF.